This T cell receptor (beta chain) came from a study of monozygotic twins with inflammatory bowel disease. The study, taken as a whole, reports: The data gave no support to a single strong IBD-associated signal or clonotype. Those with IBD had lower TCRbeta diversity (inverse Simpson) than their healthy co-twins did. Discordant twins showed the same repertoire similarity as concordant twins, possibly from limited power. The analysis failed to separate different T cell subtypes.

TCRdb derives one entry per CDR3 protein from the 5' RACE reads, leaving out DNA. Reported are more than 300,000 distinct CDR3 sequences; the ten largest clones contain 2.6%. CDR3 length: 15 amino acids. Germline assignment: CDR1 KGHSH and CDR2 LQKENI. Notes on this clonotype: Antigen: not known.

The receptor was derived from a human donor with ulcerative colitis or Crohn's disease, or a healthy co-twin of an affected twin (not recorded which). The sequenced sample was blood. The rearrangement uses TRBV18 and TRBJ1-1. Here the CDR3 reads CASSPERQVNTEAFF.